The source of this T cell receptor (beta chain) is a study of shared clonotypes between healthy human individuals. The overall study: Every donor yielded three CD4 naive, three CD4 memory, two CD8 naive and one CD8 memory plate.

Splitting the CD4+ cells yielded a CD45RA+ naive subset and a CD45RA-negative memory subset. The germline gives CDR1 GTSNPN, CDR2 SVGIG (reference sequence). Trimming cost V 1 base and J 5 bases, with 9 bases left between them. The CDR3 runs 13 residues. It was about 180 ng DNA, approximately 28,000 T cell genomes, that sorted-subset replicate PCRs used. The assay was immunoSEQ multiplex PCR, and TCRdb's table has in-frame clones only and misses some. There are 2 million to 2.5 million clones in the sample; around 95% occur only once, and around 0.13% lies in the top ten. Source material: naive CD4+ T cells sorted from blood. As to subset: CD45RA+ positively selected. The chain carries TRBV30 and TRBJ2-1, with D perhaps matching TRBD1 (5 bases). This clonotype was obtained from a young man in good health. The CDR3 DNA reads TGTGCCTGGAGTGGACAGTCCAACAATGAGCAGTTCTTC. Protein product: CAWSGQSNNEQFF.